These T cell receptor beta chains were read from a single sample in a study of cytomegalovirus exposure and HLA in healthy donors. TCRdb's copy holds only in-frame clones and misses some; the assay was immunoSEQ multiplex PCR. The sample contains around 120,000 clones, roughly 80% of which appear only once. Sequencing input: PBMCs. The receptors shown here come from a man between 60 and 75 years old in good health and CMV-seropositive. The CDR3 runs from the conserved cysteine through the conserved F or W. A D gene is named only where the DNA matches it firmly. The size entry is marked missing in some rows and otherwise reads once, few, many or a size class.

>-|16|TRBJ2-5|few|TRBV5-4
CASSPRGGNSKETQYF
TGTGCCAGCAGCCCGAGGGGGGGTAATTCGAAAGAGACCCAGTACTTC
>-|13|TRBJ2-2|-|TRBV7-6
CASSLVAPGELFF
TGTGCCAGCAGCTTAGTTGCGCCCGGGGAGCTGTTTTTT
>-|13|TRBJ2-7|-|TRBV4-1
CASSQRLLYEQYF
TGCGCCAGCAGCCAAAGGCTACTATACGAGCAGTACTTC
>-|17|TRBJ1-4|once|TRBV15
CATSSYPTGKKGEKLFF
TGTGCCACCAGCAGTTACCCAACAGGGAAGAAAGGCGAAAAACTGTTTTTT
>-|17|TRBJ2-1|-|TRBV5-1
CASSLAGLAGAGDEQFF
TGCGCCAGCAGCTTGGCCGGGTTGGCAGGGGCGGGAGATGAGCAGTTCTTC
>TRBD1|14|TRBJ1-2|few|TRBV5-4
CASSLGGTGGGYTF
TGTGCCAGCAGCTTGGGAGGGACAGGCGGGGGCTACACCTTC
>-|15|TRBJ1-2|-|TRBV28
CASSLFNRGQQGYTF
TGTGCCAGCAGTTTATTTAACCGAGGACAGCAAGGCTACACCTTC
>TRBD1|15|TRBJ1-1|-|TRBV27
CASSTHRDRVTEAFF
TGTGCCAGCAGTACTCACCGGGACAGGGTGACTGAAGCTTTCTTT
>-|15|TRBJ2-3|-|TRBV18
CASSPILGGTDTQYF
TGTGCCAGCTCACCAATCCTGGGAGGCACAGATACGCAGTATTTT
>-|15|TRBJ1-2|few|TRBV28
CASILSRSAGYVYTF
TGTGCCAGCATCCTATCCCGCAGCGCGGGGTATGTCTACACCTTC
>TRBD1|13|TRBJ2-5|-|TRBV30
CAWSGDRAETQYF
TGTGCCTGGAGTGGGGACAGGGCAGAGACCCAGTACTTC
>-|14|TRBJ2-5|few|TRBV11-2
CASSKDSTQETQYF
TGTGCCAGCAGCAAGGACAGTACCCAAGAGACCCAGTACTTC
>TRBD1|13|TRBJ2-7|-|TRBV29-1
CSVTGQGAYEQYF
TGCAGCGTCACCGGACAGGGGGCTTACGAGCAGTACTTC